This record covers a single T cell receptor beta chain. Antigen unknown. The treatment: oral pan-JAK inhibitor, 5-10 mg twice daily. The investigators collected lesional scalp punch biopsies and peripheral blood from alopecia areata patients. The data originate from a study of CD8+ T cells in alopecia areata. Study in general: Administration of oral tofacitinib to treated patients was at 5 to 10 mg twice daily. Percent affected scalp area, the SALT score, rated treated patients' severity.

The sequencing template was cDNA reverse transcribed from extracted RNA. Profiled with immunoSEQ multiplex PCR; TCRdb holds only in-frame clones, not every one. The sample contains approximately 300,000 clones, 55% to 70% of which appear only once. The CDR3 loop spans 12 amino acids. Germline V gives CDR1 GTSNPN, CDR2 SVGIG (reference sequence). The V end was cut by 7 bases, the J end by 5 bases, with 14 bases between. The study, taken as a whole, reports: Lesional scalp displayed greater clonality than normal scalp, most notably in alopecia totalis/universalis.

The specimen comprised CD4+ T cells sorted from blood, sampled at week 24, from a patient treated with tofacitinib. The clonotype comes from a human donor with alopecia areata. The V call is TRBV30, the J call TRBJ2-5, with D possibly TRBD2 on 5 matching bases. The CDR3 nucleotides are TGTGCCTCTAGCCCCCTGACTGAGACCCAGTACTTC. This translates into CASSPLTETQYF.